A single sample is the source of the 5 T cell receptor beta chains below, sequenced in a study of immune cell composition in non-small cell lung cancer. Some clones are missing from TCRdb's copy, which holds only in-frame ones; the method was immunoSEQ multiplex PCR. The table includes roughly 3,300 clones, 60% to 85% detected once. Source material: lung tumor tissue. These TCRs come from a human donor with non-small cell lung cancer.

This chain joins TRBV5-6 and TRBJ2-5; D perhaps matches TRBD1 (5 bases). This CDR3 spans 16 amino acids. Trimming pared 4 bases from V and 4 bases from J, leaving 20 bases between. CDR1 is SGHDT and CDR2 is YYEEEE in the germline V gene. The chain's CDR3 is CASSNPPGHIIETQYF. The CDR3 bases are TGTGCCAGCAGCAACCCCCCCGGACATATAATAGAGACCCAGTACTTC.

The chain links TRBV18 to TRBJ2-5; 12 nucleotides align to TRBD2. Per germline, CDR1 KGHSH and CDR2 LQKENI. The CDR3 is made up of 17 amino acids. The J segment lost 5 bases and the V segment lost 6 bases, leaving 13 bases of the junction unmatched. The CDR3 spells CASSSLAGGPVAETQYF. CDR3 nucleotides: TGTGCCAGCTCCTCGCTAGCGGGGGGGCCTGTCGCTGAGACCCAGTACTTC.

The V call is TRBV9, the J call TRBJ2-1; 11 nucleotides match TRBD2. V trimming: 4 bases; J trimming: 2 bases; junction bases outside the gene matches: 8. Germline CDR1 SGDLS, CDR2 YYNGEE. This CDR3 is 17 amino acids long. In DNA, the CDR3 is TGTGCCAGCAGCTTGCGACTAGCGGGGTCCGCCTACAATGAGCAGTTCTTC. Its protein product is CASSLRLAGSAYNEQFF.

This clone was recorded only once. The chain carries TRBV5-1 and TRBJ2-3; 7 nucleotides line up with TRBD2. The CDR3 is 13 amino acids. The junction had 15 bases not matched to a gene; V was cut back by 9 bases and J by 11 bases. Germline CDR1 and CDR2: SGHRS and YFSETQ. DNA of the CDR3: TGCGCCACCCAAGAGAACTTGGGGGAGGGGCAGTATTTT. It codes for CATQENLGEGQYF.

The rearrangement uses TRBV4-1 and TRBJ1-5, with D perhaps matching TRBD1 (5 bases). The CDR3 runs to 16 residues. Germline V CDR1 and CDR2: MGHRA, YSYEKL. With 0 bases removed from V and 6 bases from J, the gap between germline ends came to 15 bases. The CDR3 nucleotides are TGCGCCAGCAGCCAAGAGGCAGGGATGGACACTCAGCCCCAGCATTTT. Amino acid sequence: CASSQEAGMDTQPQHF.